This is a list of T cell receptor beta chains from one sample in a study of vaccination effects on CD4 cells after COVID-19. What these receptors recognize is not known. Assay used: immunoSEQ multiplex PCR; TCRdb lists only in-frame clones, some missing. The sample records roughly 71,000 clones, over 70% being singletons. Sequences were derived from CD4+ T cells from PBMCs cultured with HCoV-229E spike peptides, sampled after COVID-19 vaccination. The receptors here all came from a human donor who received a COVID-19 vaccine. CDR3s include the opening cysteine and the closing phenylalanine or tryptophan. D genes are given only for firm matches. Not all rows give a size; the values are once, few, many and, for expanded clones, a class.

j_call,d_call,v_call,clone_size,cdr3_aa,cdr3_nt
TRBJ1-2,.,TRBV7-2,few,CASSLSRAEGYGYTF,TGTGCCAGCAGCTTAAGTAGGGCAGAGGGGTATGGCTACACCTTC
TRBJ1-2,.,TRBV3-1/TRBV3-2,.,CASGSNSEGYGYTF,TGTGCCAGCGGATCAAACTCCGAGGGCTATGGCTACACCTTC
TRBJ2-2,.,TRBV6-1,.,CASSEQGSRYTGELFF,TGTGCCAGCAGTGAACAGGGGTCGCGATATACCGGGGAGCTGTTTTTT
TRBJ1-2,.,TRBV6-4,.,CASSASRGYGYTF,TGTGCCAGCAGTGCGAGCAGGGGCTATGGCTACACCTTC
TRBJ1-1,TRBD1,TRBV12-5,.,CASGPTGAQNTEAFF,TGTGCTAGTGGTCCGACAGGGGCTCAGAACACTGAAGCTTTCTTT
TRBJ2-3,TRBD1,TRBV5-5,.,CASSLGVGQGTDTQYF,TGTGCCAGCAGCTTGGGAGTCGGACAGGGCACAGATACGCAGTATTTT
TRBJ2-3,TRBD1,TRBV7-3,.,CASSFRGYGTDTQYF,TGTGCCAGCAGCTTCAGGGGGTATGGCACAGATACGCAGTATTTT
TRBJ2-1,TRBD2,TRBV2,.,CASKPTSGDYNEQFF,TGTGCCAGCAAACCAACTAGCGGGGATTACAATGAGCAGTTCTTC
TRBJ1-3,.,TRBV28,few,CASSLLRLQGGSGNTIYF,TGTGCCAGCAGTTTATTGAGGTTACAGGGCGGTTCTGGAAACACCATATATTTT
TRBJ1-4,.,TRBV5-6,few,CASSLFLGEKLFF,TGTGCCAGCAGCTTGTTCCTGGGAGAAAAACTGTTTTTT
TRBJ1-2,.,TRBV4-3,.,CASSQPGTLSRGYTF,TGCGCCAGCAGTCAACCCGGGACACTTAGCAGAGGCTACACCTTC
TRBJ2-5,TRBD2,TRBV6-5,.,CASSRGGETQYF,TGTGCCAGCAGCCGCGGGGGTGAGACCCAGTACTTC
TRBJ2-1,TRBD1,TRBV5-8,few,CASPRAPGQGKDEQFF,TGTGCCAGCCCAAGGGCCCCGGGACAGGGTAAGGATGAGCAGTTCTTC
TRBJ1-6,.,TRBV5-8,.,CASSLAKTYNSPLHF,TGTGCCAGCAGCTTGGCGAAGACCTATAATTCACCCCTCCACTTT
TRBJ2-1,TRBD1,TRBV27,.,CASSASGQPYNEQFF,TGTGCCAGCAGTGCCTCGGGACAGCCTTACAATGAGCAGTTCTTC
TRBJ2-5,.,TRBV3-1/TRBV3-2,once,CASSPWGYQETQYF,TGTGCCAGCAGCCCCTGGGGGTACCAAGAGACCCAGTACTTC
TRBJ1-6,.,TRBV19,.,CASSDESNSPLHF,TGTGCCAGTAGTGATGAAAGTAATTCACCCCTCCACTTT
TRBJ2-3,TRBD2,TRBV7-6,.,CASSLAGLAGGQDTQYF,TGTGCCAGCAGCTTAGCCGGGCTAGCGGGGGGCCAAGATACGCAGTATTTT
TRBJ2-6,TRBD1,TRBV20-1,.,CSASRGQGALSGANVLTF,TGCAGTGCTAGTCGGGGACAGGGGGCTCTTTCCGGGGCCAACGTCCTGACTTTC
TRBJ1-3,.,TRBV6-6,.,CASSYTGKPSGNTIYF,TGTGCCAGCAGTTACACAGGGAAACCTTCTGGAAACACCATATATTTT
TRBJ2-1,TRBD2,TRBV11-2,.,CASSYTSDEQFF,TGTGCCAGCAGCTACACTAGCGATGAGCAGTTCTTC
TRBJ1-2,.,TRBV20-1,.,CSARDDGYTF,TGCAGTGCTAGAGATGATGGCTACACCTTC
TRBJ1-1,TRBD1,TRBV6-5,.,CASIRQGGTEAFF,TGTGCCAGCATCCGACAGGGAGGAACTGAAGCTTTCTTT
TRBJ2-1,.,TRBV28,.,CASSASDEQFF,TGTGCCAGCAGTGCTTCCGATGAGCAGTTCTTC
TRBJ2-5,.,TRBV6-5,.,CASSYNRVSETQYF,TGTGCCAGCAGTTACAACAGGGTATCAGAGACCCAGTACTTC
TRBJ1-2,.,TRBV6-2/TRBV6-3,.,CASSYLQAYGYTF,TGTGCCAGCAGTTATTTACAGGCGTATGGCTACACCTTC
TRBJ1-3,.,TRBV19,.,CASSPGRLSGNTIYF,TGTGCCAGTAGCCCGGGGAGGTTATCAGGAAACACCATATATTTT
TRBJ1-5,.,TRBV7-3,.,CASSREVNQPQHF,TGTGCCAGCAGCCGGGAGGTCAATCAGCCCCAGCATTTT
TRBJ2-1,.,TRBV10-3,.,CAISGTSDHNEQFF,TGTGCCATCAGTGGGACATCTGATCACAATGAGCAGTTCTTC
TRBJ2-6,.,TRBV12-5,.,CASGYVGRRNSGANVLTF,TGTGCTAGTGGTTATGTAGGGCGAAGAAACTCTGGGGCCAACGTCCTGACTTTC
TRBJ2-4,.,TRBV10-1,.,CASSDGGRNIQYF,TGCGCCAGCAGTGACGGAGGTCGAAACATTCAGTACTTC
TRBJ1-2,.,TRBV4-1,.,CASSQLRQTYGYTF,TGCGCCAGCAGCCAGCTCCGACAGACCTATGGCTACACCTTC
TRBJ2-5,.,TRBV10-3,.,CAISVGGTAQETQYF,TGTGCCATCAGTGTGGGCGGGACAGCCCAAGAGACCCAGTACTTC
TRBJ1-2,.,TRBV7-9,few,CASSLAGKDGYTF,TGTGCCAGCAGCTTAGCTGGGAAAGACGGCTACACCTTC
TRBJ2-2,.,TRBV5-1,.,CASSLVIGPTTGELFF,TGCGCCAGCAGCTTGGTCATCGGGCCAACCACCGGGGAGCTGTTTTTT
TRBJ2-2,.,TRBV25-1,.,CASTPTWVGDSTGELFF,TGTGCCAGCACCCCGACCTGGGTAGGGGATTCCACCGGGGAGCTGTTTTTT
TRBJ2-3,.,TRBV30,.,CAWSRTLGGDTQYF,TGTGCCTGGAGTAGAACCTTAGGTGGAGATACGCAGTATTTT
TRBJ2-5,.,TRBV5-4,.,CASSRRDRIQETQYF,TGTGCCAGCAGCCGGCGGGACAGAATACAAGAGACCCAGTACTTC
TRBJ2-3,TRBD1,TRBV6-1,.,CASSGETGSSTDTQYF,TGTGCCAGCAGTGGAGAGACAGGGTCTAGCACAGATACGCAGTATTTT
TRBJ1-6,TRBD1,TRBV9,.,CASSAGQGDSPLHF,TGTGCCAGCAGCGCTGGACAGGGGGATTCACCCCTCCACTTT
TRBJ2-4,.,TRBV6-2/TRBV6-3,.,CASSGVAKNIQYF,TGTGCCAGCAGCGGTGTAGCCAAAAACATTCAGTACTTC
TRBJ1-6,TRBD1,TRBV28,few,CASSLYGTGDNSPLHF,TGTGCCAGCAGTTTATACGGGACAGGGGATAATTCACCCCTCCACTTT
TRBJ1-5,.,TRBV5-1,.,CASSPDGVGYNQPQHF,TGCGCCAGCAGCCCGGACGGAGTGGGATACAATCAGCCCCAGCATTTT
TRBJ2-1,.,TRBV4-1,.,CASSPRTGYMPSGVNEQFF,TGCGCCAGCAGCCCAAGGACAGGGTATATGCCTAGCGGGGTAAATGAGCAGTTCTTC
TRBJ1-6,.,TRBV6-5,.,CASSYGAGNSPLHF,TGTGCCAGCAGTTACGGGGCAGGGAATTCACCCCTCCACTTT
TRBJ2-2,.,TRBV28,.,CASSLGGFKKHAGELFF,TGTGCCAGCAGTTTAGGGGGATTCAAGAAACACGCCGGGGAGCTGTTTTTT
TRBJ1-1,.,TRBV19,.,CASTWDMNTEAFF,TGTGCCAGTACCTGGGACATGAACACTGAAGCTTTCTTT
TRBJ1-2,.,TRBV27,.,CASSLNRYYGYTF,TGTGCCAGCAGTTTGAACAGATATTATGGCTACACCTTC
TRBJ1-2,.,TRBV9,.,CASSNRGPGYTF,TGTGCCAGCAGCAATCGGGGGCCTGGCTACACCTTC
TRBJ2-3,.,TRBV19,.,CASSRGDVQYF,TGTGCCAGTAGCAGGGGTGACGTGCAGTATTTT
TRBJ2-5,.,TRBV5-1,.,CASSLQVGGTGETQYF,TGCGCCAGCAGCTTACAGGTCGGGGGCACAGGAGAGACCCAGTACTTC
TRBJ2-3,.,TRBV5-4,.,CASSLRFITDTQYF,TGTGCCAGCAGCTTGAGGTTTATCACAGATACGCAGTATTTT
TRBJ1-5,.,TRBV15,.,CATSRDVAPNQPQHF,TGTGCCACCAGCAGAGACGTAGCTCCCAATCAGCCCCAGCATTTT